One sample yielded the 4 T cell receptor beta chains listed below, sequenced in a study of neoadjuvant anti-PD-1 for oral cavity cancer (dated by TCRdb to about 2021). Library generation was performed with the immunoSEQ multiplex PCR assay. TCRdb stores this immuneACCESS table with in-frame sequences only. Part of the clones is absent; in the studies checked, under half of the shortfall reflects unresolved V genes, and no reason is known for the rest. In this sample the table shows 80,000 to 95,000 clones, approximately 80% of which occur a single time. Roughly 3% of the sample is held by the ten biggest clonotypes. The label giving this sample's time point can be read as: before neoadjuvant nivolumab. The sequencing used PBMCs, collected before nivolumab (anti-PD-1) treatment. The receptor set was obtained from a person aged 40 to 85 with oral cavity squamous cell carcinoma.

The V call is TRBV5-4, the J call TRBJ2-2; 10 bases agree with TRBD2. CDR1 and CDR2 from the germline V gene are SGHNT and YYREEE (reference sequence). Losses at the gene ends were 0 bases for V and 4 bases for J; bases not matched to a gene: 6. The CDR3 has 17 amino acids. The chain's CDR3 is CASSLEASGSRTGELFF. The CDR3 coding sequence is TGTGCCAGCAGCTTGGAGGCTAGCGGGAGTCGCACCGGGGAGCTGTTTTTT.

The chain joins TRBV6-5 to TRBJ1-1, with a possible D match to TRBD1 (5 bases). The germline V gene encodes CDR1 MNHEY and CDR2 SVGAGI. The CDR3 loop spans 11 amino acids. The V gene lost 9 bases and the J gene lost 3 bases, with 8 bases spanning the gap. The CDR3 DNA reads TGTGCCAGTCAGGGTCACACTGAAGCTTTCTTT. This gives the protein CASQGHTEAFF.

The gene calls are TRBV2 and TRBJ1-1; TRBD1 aligns across 7 bases. Germline CDR1 reads SNHLY; CDR2 reads FYNNEI. Germline trimming cut 7 bases from V and 5 bases from J; bases unmatched to any gene: 7. CDR3 length: 13 residues. The CDR3 here is CASTQGGVTEAFF. In DNA, the CDR3 is TGTGCCAGCACCCAGGGGGGGGTTACTGAAGCTTTCTTT.

The chain uses TRBV5-1 and TRBJ1-2; D gene ambiguous. The germline V gene encodes CDR1 SGHRS and CDR2 YFSETQ. The CDR3 runs to 14 residues. V lost 0 bases to trimming and J lost 0 bases, with 6 bases between them. The CDR3 DNA sequence: TGCGCCAGCAGCTTGGCCACAACTAACTATGGCTACACCTTC. Its protein is CASSLATTNYGYTF.